The rows below give T cell receptor beta chains drawn from one sample of a study of cytomegalovirus exposure and HLA in healthy donors. Method: immunoSEQ multiplex PCR; TCRdb's copy keeps in-frame clones and lacks some. This repertoire shows 150,000 to 250,000 clones, more than 65% found once; its top ten account for around an eighth. What was sequenced was PBMCs. The origin of the receptors is a woman in her 30s in good health and CMV-seropositive. The CDR3 runs from the conserved cysteine through the conserved F or W. D genes are given only for firm matches. Some rows have no size entry. The others give once, few or many, or a class for an expanded clone.

V	J	size	D	CDR3	DNA
TRBV19	TRBJ1-2	.	TRBD1	CASSRNRGYGYTF	TGTGCCAGTAGTCGGAACAGGGGATATGGCTACACCTTC
TRBV6-6	TRBJ1-2	few	.	CASRQDSYGYTF	TGTGCCAGCAGACAGGACAGTTATGGCTACACCTTC
TRBV28	TRBJ2-3	.	TRBD2	CASSNLLAGDEDTQYF	TGTGCCAGCAGCAACTTACTAGCGGGAGATGAAGATACGCAGTATTTT
TRBV7-7	TRBJ2-6	.	TRBD1	CASSLRDRRVSGANVLTF	TGTGCTAGCAGCTTAAGGGACAGGAGGGTCTCTGGGGCCAACGTCCTGACTTTC
TRBV5-1	TRBJ2-1	.	.	CASSLREDEQFF	TGCGCCAGCAGCTTGCGAGAAGATGAGCAGTTCTTC
TRBV19	TRBJ1-3	.	.	CASSIPGHAGNTIYF	TGTGCCAGTAGTATACCGGGACATGCTGGAAACACCATATATTTT
TRBV6-1	TRBJ1-5	.	.	CATATGFSNQPQHF	TGTGCCACCGCCACAGGGTTTAGCAATCAGCCCCAGCATTTT
TRBV5-4	TRBJ1-1	once	TRBD1	CASSLGDRAWDTEAFF	TGTGCCAGCAGCTTGGGGGACAGGGCGTGGGACACTGAAGCTTTCTTT
TRBV9	TRBJ2-1	.	.	CASSVEGEGGSPRYNEQFF	TGTGCCAGCAGCGTAGAGGGGGAGGGCGGGAGTCCTCGTTACAATGAGCAGTTCTTC
TRBV9	TRBJ2-2	once	TRBD2	CASSVEREEGTGELFF	TGTGCCAGCAGCGTCGAGCGGGAGGAAGGAACCGGGGAGCTGTTTTTT
TRBV6-6	TRBJ2-7	.	.	CASAAGQNYEQYF	TGTGCCAGCGCCGCGGGACAGAACTACGAGCAGTACTTC
TRBV6-5	TRBJ1-5	.	.	CASSYSGASNQPQHF	TGTGCCAGCAGTTACTCGGGGGCTAGCAATCAGCCCCAGCATTTT
TRBV28	TRBJ2-2	.	.	CASSLPGGTGELFF	TGTGCCAGCAGTTTACCCGGTGGCACCGGGGAGCTGTTTTTT
TRBV30	TRBJ1-2	.	.	CAWRLLWGTRSGGYTF	TGTGCCTGGAGACTCCTCTGGGGCACAAGATCCGGGGGCTACACCTTC
TRBV27	TRBJ1-3	.	.	CASSAEGAGNTIYF	TGTGCCAGCAGTGCTGAGGGGGCTGGAAACACCATATATTTT
TRBV11-2	TRBJ1-5	.	.	CASSPTGGQPQHF	TGTGCCAGCAGCCCGACAGGCGGACAGCCCCAGCATTTT
TRBV6-4	TRBJ1-2	.	.	CASSDSNPGGYTF	TGTGCCAGCAGTGACTCGAACCCCGGTGGCTACACCTTC
TRBV27	TRBJ2-1	.	TRBD2	CASSPGLASMNEQFF	TGTGCCAGCAGTCCGGGACTAGCGTCAATGAATGAGCAGTTCTTC
TRBV28	TRBJ2-7	.	.	CASRNSGPNLYEQYF	TGTGCCAGCAGGAATTCAGGGCCCAACCTCTACGAGCAGTACTTC
TRBV7-9	TRBJ2-1	few	TRBD1	CASSLAGRGMPEQFF	TGTGCCAGCAGCTTAGCGGGCAGGGGGATGCCTGAGCAGTTCTTC
TRBV6-6	TRBJ1-5	once	TRBD1	CASSPTGGVNQPQHF	TGTGCCAGCAGCCCCACAGGGGGGGTCAATCAGCCCCAGCATTTT
TRBV29-1	TRBJ2-3	.	.	CSTGAGFTDTQYF	TGCAGCACCGGAGCGGGTTTCACAGATACGCAGTATTTT
TRBV28	TRBJ1-5	.	TRBD1	CASRGWTGSNQPQHF	TGTGCCAGCAGGGGTTGGACAGGGAGCAATCAGCCCCAGCATTTT
TRBV5-1	TRBJ2-1	.	TRBD2	CASSLVLAARNEQFF	TGCGCCAGCAGCTTGGTACTAGCGGCCCGTAATGAGCAGTTCTTC
TRBV4-1	TRBJ2-7	.	.	CASSQPTGANEQYF	TGCGCCAGCAGCCAACCCACTGGGGCGAACGAGCAGTACTTC
TRBV9	TRBJ2-7	.	TRBD2	CASSVAAGSAEQYF	TGTGCCAGCAGCGTAGCAGCGGGATCCGCCGAGCAGTACTTC
TRBV15	TRBJ1-5	.	.	CATSRPGLAQPQHF	TGTGCCACCAGCAGACCTGGGCTGGCTCAGCCCCAGCATTTT
TRBV6-1	TRBJ2-7	few	.	CASWREVGYEQYF	TGTGCCAGCTGGAGGGAGGTGGGATACGAGCAGTACTTC
TRBV5-6	TRBJ1-2	.	.	CASSLVIGGGKSNYGYTF	TGTGCCAGCAGCTTGGTAATAGGCGGGGGTAAGAGTAACTATGGCTACACCTTC
TRBV7-3	TRBJ1-1	few	.	CASSHTGFTEAFF	TGTGCCAGCAGCCATACAGGGTTCACTGAAGCTTTCTTT
TRBV2	TRBJ1-5	.	.	CASTDLDKNYSNQPQHF	TGTGCCAGCACCGACCTGGACAAAAATTATAGCAATCAGCCCCAGCATTTT
TRBV7-2	TRBJ2-1	.	.	CASSLTTGAAYNEQFF	TGTGCCAGCAGCTTAACGACAGGTGCGGCCTACAATGAGCAGTTCTTC
TRBV29-1	TRBJ1-1	few	TRBD1	CSVDRGAEAFF	TGCAGCGTGGACAGGGGCGCTGAAGCTTTCTTT
TRBV7-6	TRBJ2-1	.	.	CASSFYEGAYNEQFF	TGTGCCAGCAGCTTTTACGAGGGGGCCTACAATGAGCAGTTCTTC
TRBV30	TRBJ1-5	.	TRBD1	CAWSFGTGINQPQHF	TGTGCCTGGAGTTTTGGGACAGGGATCAATCAGCCCCAGCATTTT
TRBV4-1	TRBJ2-1	.	TRBD1	CASSQGTGGNEQFF	TGCGCCAGCAGCCAGGGGACAGGGGGCAATGAGCAGTTCTTC
TRBV6-1	TRBJ1-4	.	.	CASSERGYTNEKLFF	TGTGCCAGCAGTGAACGGGGGTACACTAATGAAAAACTGTTTTTT
TRBV6-6	TRBJ2-3	.	.	CASSSHTDTQYF	TGTGCCAGCAGTTCCCACACAGATACGCAGTATTTT
TRBV5-4	TRBJ2-5	.	TRBD2	CASSSQTSGSVTQYF	TGTGCCAGCAGCTCACAGACTAGCGGGAGTGTGACCCAGTACTTC
TRBV2	TRBJ1-1	.	TRBD1	CASRLRTGADTEAFF	TGTGCCAGCCGTCTTCGGACAGGGGCTGACACTGAAGCTTTCTTT
TRBV6-5	TRBJ1-3	.	.	CASSYSRDSGNTIYF	TGTGCCAGCAGTTACTCCAGGGACTCTGGAAACACCATATATTTT
TRBV9	TRBJ2-7	.	TRBD2	CATGGRVQYF	TGTGCCACCGGCGGGAGGGTGCAGTACTTC
TRBV28	TRBJ2-7	.	TRBD1	CASSPPGQPLYEQYF	TGTGCCAGCAGTCCGCCGGGACAGCCCTTATACGAGCAGTACTTC
TRBV28	TRBJ2-3	.	.	CASIEGRTDTQYF	TGTGCCAGCATTGAGGGGAGGACAGATACGCAGTATTTT
TRBV5-1	TRBJ2-7	.	TRBD2	CASSSTGTSDEQYF	TGCGCCAGCAGCTCGACCGGGACTAGTGATGAGCAGTACTTC
TRBV2	TRBJ2-1	.	TRBD2	CASSSPSGRAFDEQFF	TGTGCCAGCAGTTCCCCCAGCGGGAGGGCCTTCGATGAGCAGTTCTTC
TRBV18	TRBJ1-5	.	.	CASSPGQANQPQHF	TGTGCCAGCTCACCAGGGCAGGCCAATCAGCCCCAGCATTTT
TRBV11-2	TRBJ2-7	once	TRBD2	CASSLTGTSGSTYEQYF	TGTGCCAGCAGCCTAACCGGGACTAGCGGGAGTACCTACGAGCAGTACTTC
TRBV9	TRBJ2-1	once	TRBD2	CASSAIAGSSYNEQFF	TGTGCCAGCAGCGCGATAGCGGGAAGCTCCTACAATGAGCAGTTCTTC
TRBV7-9	TRBJ1-3	.	.	CASDTTGYSGNTIYF	TGTGCCAGCGACACAACAGGATACTCTGGAAACACCATATATTTT
TRBV6-5	TRBJ2-4	.	TRBD1	CASTTGDREFNIQYF	TGTGCCAGCACCACCGGGGACAGGGAATTCAACATTCAGTACTTC